This T cell receptor beta chain was sequenced for a study of shared clonotypes between healthy human individuals (TCRdb year 2020). In terms of the full investigation: Two women and three men aged 18 to 49 years were included in the cohort. To increase sequencing depth and limit assay-specific biases, TCR repertoire library preparation and sequencing were carried out by different laboratories using diverse techniques. Leukapheresis yielded between about 0.94 and 8.9 billion PBMCs per donor. To estimate repertoire size and how much clonotype sharing occurs between individuals, the study deeply sequenced the blood TCR repertoires of five healthy adults. Per donor, three plates each were used for CD4 naive and CD4 memory, two for CD8 naive, and one for CD8 memory. What the study reported, not specific to this receptor: Pairwise subsampling indicated that sequencing depth was expected to affect the degree of clonotype sharing among donors. Naive subsets generally had larger estimated clonotype richness than memory subsets. Roughly 5% of naive CD4, around 3.6% of naive CD8, approximately 2.2% of memory CD4, and 0.4% of memory CD8 clonotypes were shared across a few donors. Sampling was limited to blood, and TCR repertoires in tissue likely differ from TCR repertoires in blood. The small number of donors limited the genetic and exposure-history diversity represented. Compared with non-shared clonotypes, the clonotypes found in all four sorted-subset donors had higher generation probabilities. Even with the large sequencing depth, rarefaction of the sorted-subset datasets indicated that sequencing was incomplete.

Based on the germline V gene (reference sequence), the CDR1 and CDR2 sequences are SGHNT and YYREEE. There are 13 amino acids in the CDR3, from cysteine to phenylalanine inclusive. CDR3 DNA only is kept here, 39 bases in frame from base 1. The V and J ends are trimmed by 1 base and 1 base, leaving 5 bases between them. CD8 naive samples were CD45RO-negative cells positively selected for CCR7, giving a CD45RA+CCR7+ population that excluded TemRA cells. The donors were healthy, HIV-negative adults who had no recently reported acute infections or vaccinations. All donors were Caucasian adults living in Nashville, Tennessee, USA. After blood collection by leukapheresis, PBMCs were isolated using Ficoll-Histopaque density gradient centrifugation and then cryopreserved in the vapor phase of liquid nitrogen. Analytical flow cytometry was used to check the purity and quantity of each magnetically sorted T cell population. Genomic DNA was isolated from each sorted fraction and quantified by UV absorbance on a Nanodrop 2000c.

Using the deep immunoSEQ assay, TCR CDR3 regions were amplified from genomic DNA by multiplex PCR. For each cell subset, the extracted genomic DNA was distributed evenly across all wells of several immunoSEQ 96-well plates, and each plate served as one replicate. For sorted subsets, roughly 200 ng of genomic DNA, equivalent to some 30,000 T cell genomes, went into each replicate PCR. Purified libraries were quantified with a Qubit 3.0 fluorometer, sized on a Bioanalyzer 2100, and re-quantified with the KAPA Library Quantification kit. Every immunoSEQ 96-well plate was sequenced on a dedicated single-read 150-cycle Illumina NextSeq 550 flow cell. For the original study's pipeline: Because the immunoSEQ output included only junctional sequences and no quality scores, the filtering could not be the same as the filtering used for full-length reads. Sequences were annotated with PyIR, a Python wrapper for IgBLAST v1.9, and V/J genes and CDR3 were assigned using IMGT germline references. Any read was removed if the V/J assignment was weak (E-value above 1e-6), the CDR3 was missing, or the read contained stop codons, out-of-frame junctions, or ambiguous translated residues. V3J clonotypes were defined as sequences sharing an identical inferred V gene, J gene, and CDR3 amino acid sequence. The percentage overlap between two repertoires was calculated by dividing the number of shared unique clonotypes by the size of the smaller repertoire. RTK rarefaction, the Chao1 estimator, and Recon v2.1 estimates of unobserved clonotypes were used to assess repertoire richness. Generation probabilities were computed with OLGA for all TCRbeta clonotypes obtained by the gDNA method from several donors. TCRdb re-hosts the immuneACCESS table, in-frame sequences only. Its copies lack some clones; in the studies checked, an unresolved V gene accounts for under half of them, and the cause for the rest is not known. Clonal size and the V and J genes are those of that table, whereas D and trimming came from the DNA. The sample table records about 800,000 clones; about 96% of these occur just once. In total, the top ten clones hold around 0.25% of the sample.

As to this clone: Its binding antigen is unknown. Base qualities are not recorded, but no much larger clone differs from it by a single base.

The rearrangement joined TRBV5-4 to TRBJ1-2, with the D segment identity uncertain. This receptor was obtained from a man in his thirties or forties in good health. The sequenced material came from naive CD8+ T cells sorted from blood. The cell subset or site label corresponds to: CD45RA+CCR7+. The sequence in DNA is TGTGCCAGCAGCTTGTCTAGTAACTATGGCTACACCTTC. Its protein is CASSLSSNYGYTF.